This TCR beta chain is drawn from a study of CD8 T cells in ankylosing spondylitis. The study's findings and limits: It was reported that disease-linked clones were significantly enriched in matched ankylosing spondylitis synovial fluid. Ankylosing spondylitis blood appeared to be characterized by a TCR beta motif of eight highly homologous variants.

V gave up 3 bases and J gave up 7 bases, with 10 bases separating them. Germline V gives CDR1 LNHDA, CDR2 SQIVND (reference sequence). The CDR3 is 12 residues long. From the 5' RACE reads, TCRdb called clonotypes with MiXCR, one entry per CDR3 protein. The repertoire consists of over 400,000 distinct CDR3 sequences, with roughly 26% occurring once and the leading ten covering over 0.8%. This clonotype was seen many times. Its antigen remains unidentified. The V and J genes are TRBV19 and TRBJ2-7, with D unresolved. This receptor was obtained from a male donor with ankylosing spondylitis. Sequenced sample: blood, either unsorted or a sorted T cell fraction (not recorded which). Written as DNA, the CDR3 is TGTGCCAGTAGTATCCGGGTCGGGGAGCAGTACTTC. Encoded protein: CASSIRVGEQYF.